This T cell receptor (beta chain) was sequenced in a study of T-cell reconstitution after alpha-beta-depleted transplantation in children. The authors prepared the TCRbeta library with unique molecular identifiers. MiXCR, applied by TCRdb to the PCR reads, yields one record per CDR3 protein. The repertoire consists of over 200,000 distinct CDR3 sequences, with about 9.5% occurring once and the leading ten covering approximately 5.9%. This clonotype appeared a few times. Trimming left V 5 bases short and J 6 bases short, with 23 bases between. This CDR3 contains 15 residues. Germline V lookup: CDR1 DFQATT, CDR2 SNEGSKA (reference sequence).

Sequences were derived from PBMCs from the stem cell graft donor, sampled from the stem cell graft. The chain couples TRBV20-1 to TRBJ2-7, with D perhaps TRBD1 or TRBD2 (7 bases each). The TCR originated in a human donor who donated a stem cell graft to a child with acute lymphoblastic leukemia. The CDR3 nucleotides read TGCAGTGCTGACTCCAGGGGGGGCGCGAAACCCGAGCAGTACTTC. Translating gives CSADSRGGAKPEQYF.